The 28 T cell receptor beta chains presented below share a single source sample, sequenced in a study of blood T cell repertoires in COVID-19. The protocol was immunoSEQ multiplex PCR, while the TCRdb copy is restricted to in-frame clones and leaves out a portion. In the table there are 65,000 or so clones, around 80% of which are singletons. The sequencing input was peripheral blood. These receptors were obtained from a man in his 60s with acute or convalescent COVID-19.

The chain links TRBV5-1 to TRBJ2-3; the match to TRBD1 covers 10 bases. The CDR3 contains 15 residues. V gave up 3 bases and J gave up 0 bases; unmatched junction bases: 1. Germline CDR1 reads SGHRS; CDR2 reads YFSETQ. Here the CDR3 DNA reads TGCGCCAGCAGCTGGGGACAGGGGAGCACAGATACGCAGTATTTT. This sequence encodes CASSWGQGSTDTQYF.

This clone came up a few times. The chain combines TRBV7-9 with TRBJ1-2, with D unclear. Trimming took off 1 base at V and 7 bases at J, with 7 bases between the two ends. This CDR3 is 12 amino acids long. Per germline, CDR1 SEHNR and CDR2 FQNEAQ (reference sequence). The chain's CDR3 is CASSLGGLGYTF. In DNA, the CDR3 is TGTGCCAGCAGCTTAGGTGGACTTGGCTACACCTTC. The full variable domain, completed using reference TRBV7-9 and TRBJ1-2, is DTGVSQNPRHKITKRGQNVTFRCDPISEHNRLYWYRQTLGQGPEFLTYFQNEAQLEKSRLLSDRFSAERPKGSFSTLEIQRTEQGDSAMYLCASSLGGLGYTFGSGTRLTVV.

The chain recombines TRBV2 with TRBJ1-1; the D is unclear. The CDR3 is made up of 14 amino acids. Germline CDR1 reads SNHLY; CDR2 reads FYNNEI. V shed 7 bases and J shed 1 base, with 13 bases lying between them. CDR3 sequence (DNA): TGTGCCAGCATGCCACGGGAGGGGAACACTGAAGCTTTCTTT. Its translation: CASMPREGNTEAFF. The full variable domain, its missing parts supplied by reference TRBV2 and TRBJ1-1, is EPEVTQTPSHQVTQMGQEVILRCVPISNHLYFYWYRQILGQKVEFLVSFYNNEISEKSEIFDDQFSVERPDGSNFTLKIRSTKLEDSAMYFCASMPREGNTEAFFGQGTRLTVV.

The chain uses TRBV7-8 and TRBJ2-3; 12 bases fit TRBD2. Germline values: CDR1 SGHVS, CDR2 FQNEAQ. The trim removed 4 bases at V and 6 bases at J, leaving 5 bases unmatched. CDR3 length equals 15 residues. The CDR3 loop is CASSSSGGAPDTQYF. DNA for the CDR3: TGTGCCAGCAGCTCTAGCGGGGGGGCCCCTGATACGCAGTATTTT.

This rearrangement joins TRBV14 to TRBJ2-1; D is undetermined. CDR3 length equals 14 residues. Germline V gene lookup returns CDR1 SGHDN and CDR2 FVKESK. The V gene lost 4 bases and the J gene lost 0 bases, with 7 bases spanning the gap. The CDR3 nucleotides are TGTGCCAGCAGCCGTCTGAGCTCCTACAATGAGCAGTTCTTC. Protein product: CASSRLSSYNEQFF.

This clone came up once. The rearrangement links TRBV27 to TRBJ1-6, with 9 nucleotides matching TRBD1. Unmatched junction bases numbered 9, after V lost 4 bases and J lost 8 bases. Germline V lookup: CDR1 MNHEY, CDR2 SMNVEV (reference sequence). The CDR3 totals 16 residues. CDR3 nucleotide sequence: TGTGCCAGCAGTTCGACCGGGACAGGGTTGGATTCACCCCTCCACTTT. Translation: CASSSTGTGLDSPLHF.

This chain connects TRBV7-9 to TRBJ2-7; D possibly corresponds to TRBD2 (6 bases). Looked up from germline, CDR1 is SEHNR and CDR2 is FQNEAQ (reference sequence). V was clipped by 5 bases and J by 6 bases, with 14 bases between them. The CDR3 length is 13 residues. In DNA, the CDR3 is TGTGCCAGCAGCCCAGACGGGGGAGCCGAGCAGTACTTC. Amino acid sequence: CASSPDGGAEQYF.

The V and J genes are TRBV30 and TRBJ1-1; D gene ambiguous. From germline, CDR1 is GTSNPN and CDR2 SVGIG (reference sequence). V was clipped by 0 bases and J by 11 bases, with 10 bases between them. The CDR3 totals 11 residues. CDR3 region: CAWSVAGWAFF. In DNA, the CDR3 is TGTGCCTGGAGTGTAGCCGGGTGGGCTTTCTTT.

As DNA, the CDR3 is TGTGCCATCAGCTTACAGGGGGCTTCCTACAATGAGCAGTTCTTC. This encodes CAISLQGASYNEQFF. The chain couples TRBV10-3 to TRBJ2-1, with 9 bases fitting TRBD1. V shed 6 bases, J shed 1 base, and the junction held 4 bases outside the gene matches. CDR1 is ENHRY and CDR2 is SYGVKD in the germline V gene. CDR3 length equals 15 residues.

This clone has only a few counts. The chain links TRBV7-9 to TRBJ2-2; 13 bases agree with TRBD2. This CDR3 comprises 18 residues. The trim removed 5 bases at V and 4 bases at J, leaving 10 bases unmatched. Germline CDR1 reads SEHNR; CDR2 reads FQNEAQ (reference sequence). CDR3 in amino acids: CASSQGLAGATGTGELFF. The CDR3 bases are TGTGCCAGCAGCCAAGGACTAGCGGGGGCGACGGGCACCGGGGAGCTGTTTTTT.

The CDR3 here is CATSDLAGEGTSNEQFF. DNA for the CDR3: TGTGCCACCAGTGATTTGGCCGGGGAAGGTACCTCCAATGAGCAGTTCTTC. V usage is TRBV24-1 and J usage is TRBJ2-1, with D perhaps TRBD2 (5 bases). Germline V gene lookup returns CDR1 KGHDR and CDR2 SFDVKD. The CDR3 is 17 residues long. The V end lost 0 bases, the J end lost 6 bases, and 17 bases lay between the germline ends.

The chain joins TRBV5-1 to TRBJ2-5, with D possibly being TRBD2 (5 bases). The CDR3 sequence is 13 residues long. Germline-derived CDR1 and CDR2 are SGHRS and YFSETQ. V gave up 2 bases and J gave up 5 bases, with 10 bases separating them. CDR3 loop: CASSFQPGETQYF. For the CDR3, the DNA is TGCGCCAGCAGCTTCCAGCCGGGGGAGACCCAGTACTTC.

The V gene is TRBV18, the J gene TRBJ1-1; weak D call: TRBD1 (5 bases). Trimming stripped 4 bases from V and 5 bases from J, with 8 bases between. CDR3 length: 12 amino acids. Germline V gene data show CDR1 as KGHSH and CDR2 as LQKENI. Written as DNA, the CDR3 is TGTGCCAGCTCACAGCAGGGAACTGAAGCTTTCTTT. This translates into CASSQQGTEAFF.

This clone was seen only a few times. V usage is TRBV18 and J usage is TRBJ1-2; maybe TRBD1 (6 bases). CDR3 length: 12 residues. Germline V CDR1 and CDR2: KGHSH, LQKENI. Trimming pared 5 bases from V and 8 bases from J, leaving 12 bases between. CDR3 in DNA: TGTGCCAGCTCAAACAGCCAGGGGGGCTACACCTTC. Its protein product is CASSNSQGGYTF.

V gene TRBV12-3 or TRBV12-4 combines with J gene TRBJ1-1, with D hard to call. V lost 1 base and J 5 bases, leaving 8 bases between the germline ends. This CDR3 is built from 13 residues. Written as DNA, the CDR3 is TGTGCCAGCAGTTTAGGGGAGACAACTGAAGCTTTCTTT. It is translated as CASSLGETTEAFF.

This clone was detected a few times. This chain joins TRBV9 and TRBJ1-2; D not resolved. V lost 0 bases and J lost 2, with 11 bases in between. From germline, CDR1 is SGDLS and CDR2 YYNGEE. The length of the CDR3 is 15 residues. For the CDR3, the DNA is TGTGCCAGCAGCGTAGCCCTAGACGGAAACTATGGCTACACCTTC. Protein sequence: CASSVALDGNYGYTF.

The chain has TRBV18 and TRBJ1-1; TRBD1 agrees at 10 bases. The germline gives CDR1 KGHSH, CDR2 LQKENI. CDR3 size: 17 residues. V shed 8 bases, J shed 1 base, and the junction held 13 bases outside the gene matches. The CDR3 bases are TGTGCCAGCCAACCCTCTGACAGGGGGCCGGGGAACACTGAAGCTTTCTTT. Translation: CASQPSDRGPGNTEAFF.

The chain has TRBV11-2 and TRBJ1-5, with D uncertain. This CDR3 region has 12 residues. With 0 bases removed from V and 8 bases from J, the gap between germline ends came to 5 bases. The germline V gene encodes CDR1 SGHAT and CDR2 FQNNGV. The CDR3 DNA is TGTGCCAGCAGCTTAGATACTGAGCCCCAGCATTTT. It codes for CASSLDTEPQHF. The variable domain in full, completed from reference TRBV11-2 and TRBJ1-5, reads EAGVAQSPRYKIIEKRQSVAFWCNPISGHATLYWYQQILGQGPKLLIQFQNNGVVDDSQLPKDRFSAERLKGVDSTLKIQPAKLEDSAVYLCASSLDTEPQHFGDGTRLSIL.

V usage is TRBV21-1 and J usage is TRBJ2-7; the table's TRBD1 call for D was not verified on the DNA. TRBV21-1 is recorded as a pseudogene. The CDR3 is made up of 14 amino acids. CDR3 amino acids: CASSTRQGPYEQYF. The CDR3 DNA is TGTGCCAGCAGCACCAGACAGGGGCCCTACGAGCAGTACTTC.

The rearrangement uses TRBV28 and TRBJ1-3; tentatively, D is TRBD1 (6 bases). V lost 6 bases and J lost 4, with 19 bases in between. The germline V gene has CDR1 MDHEN and CDR2 SYDVKM. The CDR3 spans 16 residues. Here the CDR3 reads CASRSSGGPQGNTIYF. The CDR3 coding sequence is TGTGCCAGCAGGTCCTCCGGGGGGCCCCAAGGAAACACCATATATTTT.

The V gene is TRBV27, the J gene TRBJ2-7; no clear D. The CDR3 length is 12 residues. Germline V gives CDR1 MNHEY, CDR2 SMNVEV (reference sequence). Trimming cost V 8 bases and J 5 bases, with 13 bases left between them. As DNA, the CDR3 is TGTGCCAGCGCATTTACTGTCCACGAGCAGTACTTC. The encoded protein is CASAFTVHEQYF.

This clone was seen just once. This sequence joins TRBV10-1 and TRBJ2-4; D is perhaps TRBD2 (7 bases). The CDR3 totals 18 residues. CDR1 and CDR2 (germline): WNHNN, SYGVQD (reference sequence). Trimming left V 8 bases short and J 1 base short, with 24 bases between. The chain's CDR3 is CASDEGGGDEGAKNIQYF. In nucleotides, the CDR3 is TGCGCCAGCGACGAGGGAGGGGGGGACGAGGGGGCCAAAAACATTCAGTACTTC.

The chain is built from TRBV27 and TRBJ1-1, with 9 bases aligning to TRBD1. CDR3 length: 15 amino acids. From germline, CDR1 is MNHEY and CDR2 SMNVEV (reference sequence). Trimming cost V 7 bases and J 7 bases; bases outside gene matches: 13. The CDR3 bases are TGTGCCAGCACTTCTACAGGGGGCCCGCGTCTTGAAGCTTTCTTT. The encoded protein is CASTSTGGPRLEAFF.

J is TRBJ1-1 and V is TRBV5-1, with a weak D call TRBD1 (6 bases). Germline CDR1 and CDR2: SGHRS and YFSETQ. This CDR3 region has 14 residues. Trimming cost V 0 bases and J 5 bases, with 11 bases left between them. The CDR3 here is CASSLAEGVTEAFF. The CDR3 DNA follows: TGCGCCAGCAGCTTGGCCGAGGGGGTAACTGAAGCTTTCTTT.

This chain connects TRBV6-5 to TRBJ2-3; tentative D call: TRBD2 (6 bases). Trimming pared 5 bases from V and 6 bases from J, leaving 18 bases between. Germline loops: CDR1 MNHEY, CDR2 SVGAGI. The CDR3 is 15 residues long. The CDR3 coding sequence is TGTGCCAGCAGTCGTGCGGGGCCCCTAGTCGATACGCAGTATTTT. Protein sequence: CASSRAGPLVDTQYF.

The V gene is TRBV12-2, the J gene TRBJ1-6; TRBD1 was called by the table and not checked on the DNA. TRBV12-2 is assigned pseudogene status. There are 15 residues in the CDR3. The CDR3 region is CASRLGYTENSPLHF. The CDR3 region has the DNA TGTGCAAGTCGCTTAGGATATACAGAAAATTCACCCCTCCACTTT.

CDR3 in DNA: TGTGCCACCAGTGAGGGGACAGGGATTCTCTACGAGCAGTACTTC. Amino acid sequence: CATSEGTGILYEQYF. This chain links TRBV24-1 with TRBJ2-7; 9 bases align to TRBD1. Germline-derived CDR1 and CDR2 are KGHDR and SFDVKD. The V segment lost 4 bases and the J segment 3 bases; nucleotides outside the gene matches: 6. This CDR3 comprises 15 residues.

This clone has more than one count but fewer than ten. The chain couples TRBV12-3 or TRBV12-4 to TRBJ1-1; 7 nucleotides agree with TRBD1. This CDR3 contains 13 residues. J lost 3 bases, V lost 6 bases, and 4 bases had no gene match. This chain's CDR3 is CASSARGYTEAFF. DNA for the CDR3: TGTGCCAGCAGCGCCAGGGGGTACACTGAAGCTTTCTTT.